Listed below are T cell receptor beta chains from one sample, sequenced in a study of cytomegalovirus exposure and HLA in healthy donors. The data were produced by immunoSEQ multiplex PCR, yet TCRdb's version contains in-frame clones alone and is incomplete. The data show under 90,000 clones, with 77% seen just once and 2.5% to 3% held by the top ten. Sequenced sample: PBMCs. All receptors derive from a man in his forties or fifties in good health and CMV-seropositive. The CDR3 runs from the conserved cysteine through the conserved F or W. A D gene is named only where the DNA matches it firmly. The listing skips clone size in some rows; elsewhere it reads once, few, many or a size class.

- | once | TRBJ1-2 | TRBV15 | 13 | CATSLISGGGYTF | TGTGCCACCAGCCTTATAAGTGGAGGTGGCTACACCTTC
TRBD2 | - | TRBJ2-1 | TRBV7-8 | 14 | CASSLATGGNEQFF | TGTGCCAGCAGCTTAGCGACGGGAGGGAATGAGCAGTTCTTC
TRBD1 | - | TRBJ2-2 | TRBV30 | 14 | CAWSGTANTGELFF | TGTGCCTGGAGCGGGACAGCGAACACCGGGGAGCTGTTTTTT
TRBD2 | - | TRBJ2-7 | TRBV5-4 | 15 | CASSLEGTSAYEQYF | TGTGCCAGCAGCTTGGAAGGGACTAGCGCCTACGAGCAGTACTTC
TRBD2 | few | TRBJ2-7 | TRBV25-1 | 15 | CASSGTGTLADEQYF | TGTGCCAGCAGTGGAACCGGGACCCTAGCGGACGAGCAGTACTTC
- | - | TRBJ1-5 | TRBV18 | 13 | CASSPDRNQPQHF | TGTGCCAGCTCACCAGACAGAAATCAGCCCCAGCATTTT
TRBD1 | - | TRBJ1-1 | TRBV6-7 | 17 | CASSYSNGSGGFTEAFF | TGTGCCAGCAGTTACTCGAATGGGTCAGGGGGCTTTACTGAAGCTTTCTTT
- | - | TRBJ2-5 | TRBV2 | 13 | CASSGHSQETQYF | TGTGCCAGCAGTGGACACTCGCAAGAGACCCAGTACTTC
- | - | TRBJ1-4 | TRBV5-4 | 13 | CASSWAGNEKLFF | TGTGCCAGCAGCTGGGCGGGTAATGAAAAACTGTTTTTT
- | - | TRBJ1-6 | TRBV30 | 14 | CAWSVGQGNSPLHF | TGTGCCTGGAGTGTAGGGCAGGGAAATTCACCCCTCCACTTT
- | - | TRBJ2-2 | TRBV7-6 | 14 | CASSLVANTGELFF | TGTGCCAGCAGCTTAGTAGCGAACACCGGGGAGCTGTTTTTT
- | - | TRBJ1-3 | TRBV9 | 14 | CASSVGRAVNTIYF | TGTGCCAGCAGCGTTGGCAGGGCGGTGAACACCATATATTTT
TRBD1 | - | TRBJ2-1 | TRBV9 | 16 | CASSVAGRGSYNEQFF | TGTGCCAGCAGCGTAGCCGGCAGGGGGTCCTACAATGAGCAGTTCTTC
TRBD2 | - | TRBJ2-7 | TRBV10-3 | 14 | CAITRLAGSYEQYF | TGTGCCATCACCAGACTAGCGGGAAGCTACGAGCAGTACTTC
- | - | TRBJ2-1 | TRBV5-6 | 12 | CASSFGVNEQFF | TGTGCCAGCAGCTTCGGGGTCAATGAGCAGTTCTTC
TRBD2 | few | TRBJ2-7 | TRBV19 | 16 | CASSIGLAGGTYEQYF | TGTGCCAGTAGTATCGGCCTAGCGGGAGGGACCTACGAGCAGTACTTC
- | once | TRBJ1-1 | TRBV10-3 | 14 | CAISSGGRNTEAFF | TGTGCCATCAGTTCCGGCGGGAGGAACACTGAAGCTTTCTTT
TRBD2 | - | TRBJ2-5 | TRBV28 | 16 | CASSLASGGFQETQYF | TGTGCCAGCAGTTTAGCCAGCGGGGGTTTCCAAGAGACCCAGTACTTC
- | - | TRBJ1-2 | TRBV10-3 | 14 | CAISSWGGQYGYTF | TGTGCCATCAGTTCTTGGGGGGGCCAATATGGCTACACCTTC
TRBD2 | - | TRBJ2-2 | TRBV5-5 | 18 | CASSLVLAGGFDTGELFF | TGTGCCAGCAGCTTGGTGTTAGCGGGAGGGTTCGACACCGGGGAGCTGTTTTTT
- | - | TRBJ1-2 | TRBV14 | 13 | CASSGKGGDGYTF | TGTGCCAGCAGCGGAAAAGGAGGTGATGGCTACACCTTC
- | - | TRBJ2-1 | TRBV27 | 17 | CASSLLLPGNGYNEQFF | TGTGCCAGCAGTTTATTGCTACCCGGGAATGGCTACAATGAGCAGTTCTTC
TRBD1 | - | TRBJ2-7 | TRBV18 | 16 | CASSTLPGQRVYEQYF | TGTGCCAGCTCAACACTTCCGGGACAGAGAGTTTACGAGCAGTACTTC
- | - | TRBJ2-2 | TRBV7-9 | 15 | CASSFTTGWLGELFF | TGTGCCAGCAGCTTCACGACAGGTTGGCTCGGGGAGCTGTTTTTT
- | - | TRBJ2-7 | TRBV11-2 | 14 | CASSLDRGADEQYF | TGTGCCAGCAGCTTAGATCGTGGAGCAGACGAGCAGTACTTC
- | - | TRBJ2-3 | TRBV5-1 | 14 | CASSLAASDNSQYF | TGCGCCAGCAGCTTGGCGGCTAGCGATAACTCGCAGTATTTT
- | - | TRBJ2-3 | TRBV7-9 | 13 | CASSLEVRGSKYF | TGTGCCAGCAGCTTAGAGGTTAGGGGAAGCAAGTATTTT
TRBD2 | few | TRBJ2-5 | TRBV7-3 | 13 | CASSLGGSETQYF | TGTGCCAGCAGCTTAGGCGGGAGCGAGACCCAGTACTTC
TRBD2 | - | TRBJ2-1 | TRBV30 | 16 | CAWSEIGRARYNEQFF | TGTGCCTGGAGTGAGATCGGGAGGGCCAGGTACAATGAGCAGTTCTTC
TRBD1 | - | TRBJ2-3 | TRBV6-1 | 15 | CASSDYRGRTDTQYF | TGTGCCAGCAGTGATTACAGGGGGCGTACAGATACGCAGTATTTT
TRBD1 | - | TRBJ2-7 | TRBV15 | 14 | CATSSDRGLYEQYF | TGTGCCACCAGCAGTGACAGGGGGCTATACGAGCAGTACTTC
- | - | TRBJ1-1 | TRBV7-9 | 15 | CASSFTGTPSTEAFF | TGTGCCAGCAGCTTCACCGGGACACCTAGCACTGAAGCTTTCTTT
- | - | TRBJ1-1 | TRBV5-1 | 14 | CASRTGGAYTEAFF | TGCGCCAGCAGAACGGGGGGCGCATACACTGAAGCTTTCTTT
TRBD2 | - | TRBJ2-7 | TRBV7-2 | 14 | CASSSWGGNYEQYF | TGTGCCAGCAGCTCATGGGGGGGTAACTACGAGCAGTACTTC
- | - | TRBJ2-7 | TRBV27 | 16 | CASSSADRRLAYEQYF | TGTGCCAGCAGTTCGGCCGACAGGAGACTAGCCTACGAGCAGTACTTC
TRBD1 | few | TRBJ1-2 | TRBV30 | 13 | CAWSRDRPYGYTF | TGTGCCTGGAGCCGGGACAGGCCTTATGGCTACACCTTC
- | - | TRBJ2-3 | TRBV11-3 | 14 | CASSRRGNTDTQYF | TGTGCCAGCAGCCGACGGGGTAACACAGATACGCAGTATTTT
TRBD1 | - | TRBJ2-2 | TRBV25-1 | 16 | CASTGTGPFQAGELFF | TGTGCCAGTACCGGGACAGGGCCGTTCCAGGCTGGGGAGCTGTTTTTT
- | - | TRBJ2-7 | TRBV7-8 | 16 | CASSAQTGLLLYEQYF | TGTGCCAGCAGCGCCCAGACAGGCCTCCTTCTCTACGAGCAGTACTTC
- | - | TRBJ2-7 | TRBV6-5 | 16 | CASSYEGGCGLPPRRF | TGTGCCAGCAGTTACGAGGGAGGCTGCGGACTCCCTCCCAGGCGCTTC
TRBD2 | - | TRBJ2-7 | TRBV6-1 | 15 | CASSGWTSGVYEQYF | TGTGCCAGCAGTGGTTGGACTAGCGGAGTATACGAGCAGTACTTC
TRBD2 | - | TRBJ2-1 | TRBV5-1 | 16 | CASSQELAGAGNEQFF | TGCGCCAGCAGCCAGGAGCTAGCGGGGGCGGGTAATGAGCAGTTCTTC
TRBD2 | few | TRBJ2-1 | TRBV6-5 | 11 | CASGGSDEQFF | TGTGCCAGCGGCGGGAGCGATGAGCAGTTCTTC
- | - | TRBJ2-7 | TRBV28 | 12 | CASSDTAYEQYF | TGTGCCAGCAGTGACACAGCCTACGAGCAGTACTTC
- | once | TRBJ2-3 | TRBV19 | 15 | CASSIATIGLDTQYF | TGTGCCAGTAGTATTGCGACTATTGGCTTAGATACGCAGTATTTT
- | - | TRBJ1-1 | TRBV20-1 | 11 | CSARTGATAFF | TGCAGTGCTAGGACTGGCGCCACCGCTTTCTTT
TRBD1 | - | TRBJ2-2 | TRBV5-4 | 16 | CASSPDRGRDTGELFF | TGTGCCAGCAGCCCTGACAGGGGGCGGGACACCGGGGAGCTGTTTTTT
- | - | TRBJ2-3 | TRBV21-1 | 14 | CASSKVGLPDTQYF | TGTGCCAGCAGCAAAGTGGGACTCCCAGATACGCAGTATTTT
- | once | TRBJ2-7 | TRBV5-1 | 18 | CASSLVISGGLSSYEQYF | TGCGCCAGCAGCTTGGTGATTAGCGGAGGCCTCAGCTCCTACGAGCAGTACTTC
- | once | TRBJ2-2 | TRBV10-3 | 14 | CAISSDRDTGELFF | TGTGCCATCTCGAGCGATCGGGACACCGGGGAGCTGTTTTTT
- | - | TRBJ2-7 | TRBV11-1 | 13 | CASSPSLIYEQYF | TGTGCCAGCAGCCCCTCACTGATCTACGAGCAGTACTTC
TRBD1 | few | TRBJ1-1 | TRBV11-1 | 13 | CASRGQGNTEAFF | TGTGCCAGCAGGGGACAGGGGAACACTGAAGCTTTCTTT
TRBD2 | - | TRBJ2-1 | TRBV30 | 15 | CAWSVFLADLAPQFF | TGTGCCTGGAGTGTATTCCTAGCGGACCTTGCTCCCCAGTTCTTC
TRBD1 | - | TRBJ1-2 | TRBV7-2 | 18 | CASSPPGGQGAGYYGYTF | TGTGCCAGCAGCCCCCCCGGAGGACAGGGGGCCGGTTACTATGGCTACACCTTC
TRBD2 | - | TRBJ2-1 | TRBV5-1 | 15 | CASSYISGSNNEQFF | TGCGCCAGCAGCTATATTAGCGGGTCCAACAATGAGCAGTTCTTC
- | - | TRBJ1-1 | TRBV30 | 11 | CAYTGVAEAFF | TGTGCCTATACAGGAGTGGCTGAAGCTTTCTTT
- | - | TRBJ2-7 | TRBV7-2 | 12 | CASSAGYYEQYF | TGTGCCAGCAGCGCCGGTTACTACGAGCAGTACTTC